The clone carrying this T cell receptor (beta chain) was detected a few times. Its antigen is unidentified. CDR3 size: 16 residues. In germline, CDR1 is SGHDN, CDR2 FVKESK. Trimming cost V 5 bases and J 3 bases; bases outside gene matches: 8. These data are taken from a study of cytomegalovirus exposure and HLA in healthy donors. Overall study context: Membership in the Caucasian-associated ancestry cluster was found for about four fifths of 398 genotyped donors. Study-level results: According to a later analysis, donors in an Asian-associated ancestry cluster reportedly had fewer N-insertions than the roughly 640-donor mean.

The PCR used 60 Vbeta and 13 Jbeta primers. Assay used: immunoSEQ multiplex PCR; TCRdb lists only in-frame clones, some missing. The repertoire consists of under 150,000 clones, with 70% to 80% occurring once and the leading ten covering about 3%. The material sequenced was PBMCs. The chain is built from TRBV14 and TRBJ1-2; TRBD1 matches 11 bases. The receptor's source is a woman aged 55 to 70 in good health and CMV-seropositive. The CDR3 here is CASSARPGQGDYGYTF. The CDR3 region has the DNA TGTGCCAGCAGCGCTAGACCGGGACAGGGGGACTATGGCTACACCTTC.